Listed here is a single T cell receptor (beta chain). The antigen it recognizes is unknown. No much larger clonotype is one base removed from it; base qualities were not supplied. The CDR1 and CDR2 encoded by the germline V gene are SNHLY and FYNNEI. The CDR3 starts with the cysteine, ends with the phenylalanine, and has 15 residues. The CDR3 DNA has 45 bases and is translated from base 1. Trimming costs V 5 bases and J 7 bases, and their ends lie 15 bases apart. TCRbeta CDR3 regions were amplified from genomic DNA by means of the immunoSEQ Assay, a bias-controlled multiplex PCR. From the authors' description of their analysis: The number of nucleated cells in each sample was estimated from the amplification of reference gene primers within the assay. To quantify the absolute abundance of each unique TCRbeta CDR3 rearrangement, sequence reads were collapsed and filtered. For each sample, productive Simpson clonality was calculated as the square root of Simpson's diversity index across productive rearrangements. TCRdb limited this immuneACCESS table to in-frame rearrangements with V and J called. A share of clones is missing; checked studies link under half to unresolved V genes, and the rest is unexplained. Clone size and V and J calls were adopted from that table, with D and trimming inferred from the DNA. For this sample there are approximately 270,000 clones; roughly 85% appear just once. Approximately 4% of the sample lies in the top ten.

The data were obtained in a study of blood T cell repertoires in COVID-19 (dated by TCRdb to 2018 to 2020). With respect to the entire study: Samples covering the acute and convalescent phases of COVID-19 were provided by collaborators in the United States, Italy and Spain. Where available, HLA class I and class II types were obtained from metadata supplied by the sample provider rather than from assay-based typing. A de-identified subject ID, COVID-19 status, age in years and sex were almost always included in the sample metadata. The dataset comprised deeply sampled blood TCRbeta repertoires from subjects exposed to, actively infected with, or recovered from COVID-19. Samples came from the ongoing ImmuneRACE study (first 160 participants) plus 1,254 subjects from 6 global collaborators. A freely available public database, intended as a resource for researchers studying the immune response to SARS-CoV-2, is where the repertoires were released. The material from the prospective study consisted of cDNA or gDNA derived from T cells, B-cell-depleted T cells, or PBMCs.

What the authors observed across the whole study: The quantity of clinical and demographic metadata differed by source and by participant and was supplied without curation.

Enrolling through a virtual design, the prospective study's participants ranged in age from roughly 18 to 95 years and lived across approximately 25 United States geographic areas. In the prospective study, cohorts were assigned on the basis of participant-reported clinical history obtained from a screening survey and a study questionnaire. ImmuneRACE Cohort 3 recovered participants were defined by two consecutive negative NP/OP PCR tests, healthcare professional clearance, or symptom resolution. Mobile phlebotomists in the prospective study collected whole blood, serum and a nasopharyngeal or oropharyngeal swab from every participant. Prospective study participants could optionally give additional blood draws and questionnaires over a roughly 2-month period. Blood samples from the prospective study were shipped frozen or at room temperature prior to DNA extraction.

This clonotype was obtained from a woman in her twenties or thirties who had recovered from COVID-19. The source material was PBMCs or T cells enriched from blood (not recorded which). Rearrangement joined TRBV2 to TRBJ1-6, and perhaps TRBD1 as D gene, on 6 matching bases. The nucleotide sequence reads TGTGCCAGCAGTAAAGACAGGCCCCTAAATTCACCCCTCCACTTT. Translated, this gives CASSKDRPLNSPLHF.